What follows are 29 T cell receptor beta chains derived from one specimen sequenced in a study of blood T cell repertoires in COVID-19. Generated by immunoSEQ multiplex PCR, the TCRdb table keeps only in-frame clones and is missing some. Of 50,000 to 55,000 clones in the sample, more than 70% are singletons; the top ten hold around 6%. Material: peripheral blood. All receptors come from a man in his sixties with acute or convalescent COVID-19.

This CDR3 reads CASSLPQGAGGYTF. CDR3 bases: TGTGCCAGCAGTTTGCCCCAGGGGGCGGGTGGCTACACCTTC. This chain links TRBV28 with TRBJ1-2, with 8 bases fitting TRBD1. Germline CDR1 and CDR2: MDHEN and SYDVKM. The ends lost 3 bases at V and 7 bases at J; junction bases unmatched: 7. There are 14 residues in the CDR3.

The genes are TRBV5-1 and TRBJ1-5, with D unclear. Germline values: CDR1 SGHRS, CDR2 YFSETQ. The CDR3 length is 16 residues. Trimming pared 2 bases from V and 0 bases from J, leaving 12 bases between. DNA for the CDR3: TGCGCCAGCAGCTTAGGCGGCGGTAATAGCAATCAGCCCCAGCATTTT. Amino acids: CASSLGGGNSNQPQHF.

V is TRBV28 and J is TRBJ1-1; 8 bases map to TRBD1. This CDR3 is built from 15 residues. The ends lost 6 bases at V and 0 bases at J; junction bases unmatched: 6. Germline V gives CDR1 MDHEN, CDR2 SYDVKM. In DNA, the CDR3 is TGTGCCAGCAGCCCCTTGACAGGGGTGAACACTGAAGCTTTCTTT. The encoded protein is CASSPLTGVNTEAFF.

The chain recombines TRBV4-1 with TRBJ2-7; 11 nucleotides align to TRBD2. The CDR3 is made up of 16 amino acids. Germline V gene lookup returns CDR1 MGHRA and CDR2 YSYEKL. V shed 6 bases and J 4 bases; nucleotides not matched to a gene: 11. This CDR3 is CASRLLLAGGPYEQYF. DNA for the CDR3: TGCGCCAGCAGACTCTTGCTAGCGGGAGGACCTTACGAGCAGTACTTC.

The chain carries TRBV29-1 and TRBJ2-3; 10 nucleotides line up with TRBD2. CDR1 SQVTM and CDR2 ANQGSEA come from the germline V gene. The CDR3 is made up of 15 amino acids. The V gene end was trimmed by 6 bases and the J gene end by 6 bases; junction bases not matched to a gene: 12. The CDR3 loop is CSVAPSGSPGDTQYF. The CDR3 nucleotides read TGCAGCGTGGCCCCTAGCGGGAGCCCGGGGGATACGCAGTATTTT.

The chain is built from TRBV29-1 and TRBJ2-3; D is undetermined. Trimming pared 1 base from V and 3 bases from J, leaving 14 bases between. The V gene's germline CDR1 is SQVTM and CDR2 ANQGSEA. CDR3 length: 15 amino acids. This CDR3 is CSVEVMNPRTDTQYF. DNA for the CDR3: TGCAGCGTTGAAGTTATGAACCCGAGGACAGATACGCAGTATTTT.

The chain is built from TRBV6-5 and TRBJ1-5, with 9 positions matching TRBD1. This CDR3 is built from 14 residues. In germline, CDR1 is MNHEY, CDR2 SVGAGI. J gave up 2 bases and V 5 bases, and 1 base lay outside the gene matches. Here the CDR3 reads CASSRDRGNQPQHF. For the CDR3, the DNA is TGTGCCAGCAGTCGGGACAGGGGCAATCAGCCCCAGCATTTT.

This clone has only a few counts. This chain joins TRBV6-5 and TRBJ2-1, with D possibly being TRBD2 (6 bases). Germline V lookup: CDR1 MNHEY, CDR2 SVGAGI. The CDR3 length is 14 residues. Trimming took off 5 bases at V and 4 bases at J, with 12 bases between the two ends. CDR3 residues: CASSPGLLYNEQFF. Written as DNA, the CDR3 is TGTGCCAGCAGTCCGGGACTCCTATACAATGAGCAGTTCTTC.

This chain uses TRBV5-4 with TRBJ2-2; 14 nucleotides align to TRBD2. Trimming removed 0 bases from V and 1 base from J; junction bases left unmatched: 5. This CDR3 has 19 residues. Germline V gives CDR1 SGHNT, CDR2 YYREEE (reference sequence). Here the CDR3 DNA reads TGTGCCAGCAGCTTGGGAGGACTAGCGGGAGGCGGGAACACCGGGGAGCTGTTTTTT. It specifies CASSLGGLAGGGNTGELFF.

The V and J genes are TRBV5-1 and TRBJ1-2, with D uncertain. CDR3 size: 13 residues. The germline V gene has CDR1 SGHRS and CDR2 YFSETQ. Trimming cost V 7 bases and J 3 bases, with 13 bases left between them. This CDR3 is CASREALDYGYTF. The CDR3 coding sequence is TGCGCCAGCCGGGAGGCATTGGACTATGGCTACACCTTC.

The rearrangement joins TRBV30 to TRBJ2-3; maybe TRBD2 (5 bases). The germline V gene has CDR1 GTSNPN and CDR2 SVGIG (reference sequence). There are 12 residues in the CDR3. Trimming left V 5 bases short and J 7 bases short, with 13 bases between. The CDR3 here is CAWRPLGNTQYF. CDR3 DNA sequence: TGTGCCTGGCGCCCACTAGGAAATACGCAGTATTTT.

DNA of the CDR3: TGTGCCAGCAGTTCGCCAGGGGTTCGCACTGAAGCTTTCTTT. Translated: CASSSPGVRTEAFF. The chain employs TRBV6-5 and TRBJ1-1; TRBD1 might be the D (6 bases). The V end lost 4 bases, the J end lost 4 bases, and 13 bases lay between the germline ends. The CDR3 sequence is 14 residues long. The V gene's germline CDR1 is MNHEY and CDR2 SVGAGI.

This chain joins TRBV6-6 and TRBJ1-5; 10 bases agree with TRBD1. Germline V gene sequence: CDR1 MNHNY, CDR2 SVGAGI (reference sequence). V trimming: 2 bases; J trimming: 7 bases; junction bases outside the gene matches: 5. The CDR3 totals 15 residues. CDR3 amino acids: CASSYHGQGGQPQHF. In DNA form, the CDR3 reads TGTGCCAGCAGTTACCACGGACAGGGGGGACAGCCCCAGCATTTT.

The rearrangement links TRBV3-1 (or the pseudogene TRBV3-2) to TRBJ1-1; a weak D match, TRBD1 (6 bases). This CDR3 region has 12 residues. The ends were cut back, 4 bases at V and 10 bases at J, with 13 bases in the middle. CDR1 and CDR2 (germline): LGHDT, YNNKEL (reference sequence). This CDR3 is CASSPRGRAAFF. CDR3 in DNA: TGTGCCAGCAGCCCCAGGGGTCGGGCAGCTTTCTTT.

This chain links TRBV18 with TRBJ2-1; 7 bases are a match to TRBD2. Unmatched junction bases numbered 3, after V lost 0 bases and J lost 10 bases. This CDR3 is 13 amino acids long. Germline CDR1 KGHSH, CDR2 LQKENI. CDR3 sequence reads: CASSPPRGGEQFF. The DNA of the CDR3 is TGTGCCAGCTCACCACCGAGGGGAGGGGAGCAGTTCTTC.

The chain links TRBV18 to TRBJ1-2, with 9 bases identical to TRBD1. Germline assignment: CDR1 KGHSH and CDR2 LQKENI. The CDR3 consists of 14 residues. V lost 3 bases and J lost 8; bases outside the gene matches: 7. Written as DNA, the CDR3 is TGTGCCAGCTCACCGACAGGGGGAGAGGAAGGCTACACCTTC. Amino acids: CASSPTGGEEGYTF.

The chain is built from TRBV24-1 and TRBJ1-2; D not resolved. The CDR3 spans 16 residues. Trimming cost V 3 bases and J 0 bases, with 13 bases left between them. Germline-derived CDR1 and CDR2 are KGHDR and SFDVKD. This CDR3 is CATSDPSRGANYGYTF. DNA for the CDR3: TGTGCCACCAGTGATCCCTCTCGCGGAGCTAACTATGGCTACACCTTC.

The chain links TRBV18 to TRBJ2-7, with a possible D match to TRBD1 (5 bases). Germline V gene lookup returns CDR1 KGHSH and CDR2 LQKENI. With 1 base removed from V and 6 bases from J, the gap between germline ends came to 13 bases. The CDR3 loop spans 14 amino acids. DNA of the CDR3: TGTGCCAGCTCACCACGCCAGGGAAGGGGCGAGCAGTACTTC. It encodes CASSPRQGRGEQYF.

This clone was observed once. V and J are TRBV5-1 and TRBJ2-7; 11 bases match TRBD2. Germline values: CDR1 SGHRS, CDR2 YFSETQ. V was pared by 0 bases and J by 3 bases, with 2 bases of the junction left unmatched. CDR3 length: 15 residues. The CDR3 sequence is CASSLGLAGFYEQYF. The CDR3, as DNA: TGCGCCAGCAGCTTGGGACTAGCGGGATTCTACGAGCAGTACTTC.

The rearrangement joins TRBV2 to TRBJ2-5; 9 bases agree with TRBD1. The germline gives CDR1 SNHLY, CDR2 FYNNEI. The CDR3 sequence is 17 residues long. V dropped 3 bases and J dropped 1; count of bases not matched to a gene: 9. CDR3 sequence (DNA): TGTGCCAGCAGTGAGGACAGGGGAGGCGGCGCCCAAGAGACCCAGTACTTC. It encodes CASSEDRGGGAQETQYF. The whole variable domain, remainder taken from reference TRBV2 and TRBJ2-5, is EPEVTQTPSHQVTQMGQEVILRCVPISNHLYFYWYRQILGQKVEFLVSFYNNEISEKSEIFDDQFSVERPDGSNFTLKIRSTKLEDSAMYFCASSEDRGGGAQETQYFGPGTRLLVL.

J is TRBJ2-1 and V is TRBV28, with 8 bases that match TRBD1. The germline gives CDR1 MDHEN, CDR2 SYDVKM. The CDR3 contains 13 residues. J lost 8 bases, V lost 5 bases, and 5 bases had no gene match. In nucleotides, the CDR3 is TGTGCCAGCAGTGGAGGACAGGGCCATGAGCAGTTCTTC. Translation: CASSGGQGHEQFF.

This chain uses TRBV19 with TRBJ1-5; unclear D gene. The CDR3 consists of 15 residues. Per germline, CDR1 LNHDA and CDR2 SQIVND (reference sequence). Deletions cut 3 bases from V and 2 bases from J, with 11 bases between. CDR3 loop: CASSIWARRNQPQHF. CDR3 DNA: TGTGCCAGTAGTATCTGGGCGCGACGCAATCAGCCCCAGCATTTT.

The chain combines TRBV5-1 with TRBJ1-4; D remains unclear. This CDR3 is 14 amino acids long. The V gene lost 3 bases and the J gene lost 0 bases, with 6 bases spanning the gap. Germline lookup yields CDR1 SGHRS and CDR2 YFSETQ. The CDR3 DNA reads TGCGCCAGCAGCTCTTCTGCAACTAATGAAAAACTGTTTTTT. Its translation: CASSSSATNEKLFF.

The V call is TRBV7-2, the J call TRBJ2-5; 9 bases match TRBD1. Per the germline V gene, CDR1 is SGHTA and CDR2 is FQGNSA. The ends lost 1 base at V and 5 bases at J; junction bases unmatched: 5. CDR3 length equals 15 residues. The chain's CDR3 is CASSLGGQGRETQYF. The CDR3, as DNA: TGTGCCAGCAGCTTAGGGGGACAGGGACGGGAGACCCAGTACTTC.

The count of this clone is one. The rearrangement links TRBV15 to TRBJ1-4; the D is unclear. V lost 3 bases and J lost 4, with 12 bases in between. The CDR3 is 15 amino acids. Germline V gene data show CDR1 as LNHNV and CDR2 as YYDKDF (reference sequence). DNA of the CDR3: TGTGCCACCAGCAGGACGACGGAGTTTAATGAAAAACTGTTTTTT. Its translation: CATSRTTEFNEKLFF.

This clone was seen a single time. The chain joins TRBV9 to TRBJ2-3; TRBD1 is a possible D gene (5 bases). The CDR3 extends over 16 amino acids. Germline lookup yields CDR1 SGDLS and CDR2 YYNGEE. Trimming cost V 0 bases and J 5 bases, with 16 bases left between them. DNA of the CDR3: TGTGCCAGCAGCGTAGGGCGTGGCGGTCAGGGAGATACGCAGTATTTT. Its translation: CASSVGRGGQGDTQYF. The full variable domain, rest sourced from reference TRBV9 and TRBJ2-3, is DSGVTQTPKHLITATGQRVTLRCSPRSGDLSVYWYQQSLDQGLQFLIQYYNGEERAKGNILERFSAQQFPDLHSELNLSSLELGDSALYFCASSVGRGGQGDTQYFGPGTRLTVL.

This chain uses TRBV5-1 with TRBJ1-3; no clear D. V lost 0 bases and J lost 4, with 5 bases in between. This CDR3 has 13 residues. CDR1 is SGHRS, CDR2 YFSETQ, per germline. CDR3 residues: CASSLGGGNTIYF. CDR3 bases: TGCGCCAGCAGCTTGGGCGGAGGAAACACCATATATTTT.

The genes are TRBV19 and TRBJ2-6; no clear D gene. CDR1 is LNHDA, CDR2 SQIVND, per germline (reference sequence). V dropped 5 bases and J dropped 0 bases, with 11 bases sitting between them. There are 16 residues in the CDR3. The chain's CDR3 is CASSPRETSGANVLTF. CDR3 in DNA: TGTGCCAGTAGTCCTCGAGAAACCTCTGGGGCCAACGTCCTGACTTTC.

The V gene is TRBV6-5, the J gene TRBJ1-2, with D tentatively TRBD1 (5 bases). The CDR3 loop spans 14 amino acids. Germline-derived CDR1 and CDR2 are MNHEY and SVGAGI. Trimming pared 6 bases from V and 5 bases from J, leaving 16 bases between. The chain's CDR3 is CASRPGGAIYGYTF. The CDR3 bases are TGTGCCAGCAGACCGGGAGGGGCCATATATGGCTACACCTTC.